This T cell receptor beta chain was documented in a study of blood T cell repertoires in COVID-19. About the study: The analysed material was cDNA or gDNA that came from T cells, B-cell-depleted T cells, or PBMCs.

Participants were aged roughly 18 to 89 years from around 24 US areas. Cohort allocation depended upon clinical history that participants reported. Germline V gene lookup returns CDR1 ENHRY and CDR2 SYGVKD. CDR3 length equals 12 residues. Trimming pared 4 bases from V and 3 bases from J, leaving 7 bases between. Source study methods: Researchers report that nucleated cell counts were estimated from reference gene primer amplification. Measured with immunoSEQ multiplex PCR; TCRdb has only the in-frame clones, and not every one. V and J calls and clone size follow that table, whereas D and trimming were derived from the DNA. Of roughly 200,000 clones in the sample, 87% are singletons; the top ten hold 10%.

This sequence joins TRBV10-3 and TRBJ2-7; D uncertain. This sequence originates from a man aged 18 to 30 with acute COVID-19. Sequencing was done on a sample of PBMCs or T cells enriched from blood (not recorded which). As DNA, the CDR3 is TGTGCCATCAGTGCTGAGAACTACGAGCAGTACTTC. Residues: CAISAENYEQYF.